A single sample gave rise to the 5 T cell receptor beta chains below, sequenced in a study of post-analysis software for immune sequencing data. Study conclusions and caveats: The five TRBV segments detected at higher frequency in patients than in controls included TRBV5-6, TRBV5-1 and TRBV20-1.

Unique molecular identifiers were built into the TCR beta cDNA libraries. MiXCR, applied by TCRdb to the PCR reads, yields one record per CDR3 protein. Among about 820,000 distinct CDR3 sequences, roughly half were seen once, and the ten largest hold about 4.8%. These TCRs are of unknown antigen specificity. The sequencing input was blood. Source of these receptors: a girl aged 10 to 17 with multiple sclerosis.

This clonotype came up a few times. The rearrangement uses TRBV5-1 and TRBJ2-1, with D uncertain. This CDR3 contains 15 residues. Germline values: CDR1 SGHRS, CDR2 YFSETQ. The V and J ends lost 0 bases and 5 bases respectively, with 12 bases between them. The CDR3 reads CASSLGPPIDNEQFF. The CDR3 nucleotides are TGCGCCAGCAGCTTGGGGCCCCCGATTGACAATGAGCAGTTCTTC.

CDR3 in amino acids: CSVESRTGAGGGELFF. The CDR3 DNA sequence: TGCAGCGTTGAATCCCGGACAGGGGCGGGTGGCGGGGAGCTGTTTTTT. This chain connects TRBV29-1 to TRBJ2-2; the match to TRBD1 covers 9 bases. This CDR3 has 16 amino acids. Trimming at V came to 2 bases and at J to 7 bases, leaving 11 bases not matched to a gene. The germline V gene encodes CDR1 SQVTM and CDR2 ANQGSEA.

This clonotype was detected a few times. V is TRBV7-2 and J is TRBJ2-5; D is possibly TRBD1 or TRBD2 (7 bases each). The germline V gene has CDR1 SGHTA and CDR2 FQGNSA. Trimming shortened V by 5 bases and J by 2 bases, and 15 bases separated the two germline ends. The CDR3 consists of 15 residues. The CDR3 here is CASSPRGGKQETQYF. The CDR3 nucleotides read TGTGCCAGCAGCCCCAGGGGGGGGAAGCAAGAGACCCAGTACTTC. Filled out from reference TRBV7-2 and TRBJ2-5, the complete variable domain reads GAGVSQSPSNKVTEKGKDVELRCDPISGHTALYWYRQSLGQGLEFLIYFQGNSAPDKSGLPSDRFSAERTGGSVSTLTIQRTQQEDSAVYLCASSPRGGKQETQYFGPGTRLLVL.

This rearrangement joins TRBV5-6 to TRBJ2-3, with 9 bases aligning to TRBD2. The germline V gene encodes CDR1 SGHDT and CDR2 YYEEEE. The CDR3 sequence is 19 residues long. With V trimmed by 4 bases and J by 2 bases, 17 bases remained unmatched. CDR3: CASSPAFVFAGGYTDTQYF. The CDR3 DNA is TGTGCCAGCAGCCCGGCCTTCGTTTTCGCGGGGGGGTACACAGATACGCAGTATTTT.

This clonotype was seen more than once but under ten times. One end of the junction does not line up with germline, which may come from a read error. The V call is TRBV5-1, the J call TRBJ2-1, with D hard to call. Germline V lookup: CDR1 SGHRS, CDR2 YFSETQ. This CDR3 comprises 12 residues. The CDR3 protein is CASSFGYNEQFF. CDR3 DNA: TGTGCCAGCAGTTTCGGGTACAATGAGCAGTTCTTC.